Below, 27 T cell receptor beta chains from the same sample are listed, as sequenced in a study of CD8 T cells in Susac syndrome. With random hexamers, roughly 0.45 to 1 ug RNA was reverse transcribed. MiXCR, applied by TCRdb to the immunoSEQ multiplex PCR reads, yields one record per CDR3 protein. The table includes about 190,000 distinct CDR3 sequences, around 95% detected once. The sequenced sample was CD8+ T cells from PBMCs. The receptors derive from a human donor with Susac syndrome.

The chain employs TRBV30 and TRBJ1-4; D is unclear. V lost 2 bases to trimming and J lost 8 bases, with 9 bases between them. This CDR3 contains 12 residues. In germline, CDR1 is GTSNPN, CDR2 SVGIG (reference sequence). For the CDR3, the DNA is TGTGCCTGGAGTCCCATCGGGGAAAAACTGTTTTTT. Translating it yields CAWSPIGEKLFF.

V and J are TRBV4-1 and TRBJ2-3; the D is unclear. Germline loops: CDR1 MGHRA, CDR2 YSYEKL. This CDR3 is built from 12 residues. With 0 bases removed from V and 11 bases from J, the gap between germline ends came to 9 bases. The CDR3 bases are TGCGCCAGCAGCCAAGAGACCCTGGGGCAGTATTTT. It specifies CASSQETLGQYF.

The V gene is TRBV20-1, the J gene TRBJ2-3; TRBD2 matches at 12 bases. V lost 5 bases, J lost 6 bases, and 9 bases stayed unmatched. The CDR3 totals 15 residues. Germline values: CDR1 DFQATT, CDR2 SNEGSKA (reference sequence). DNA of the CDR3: TGCAGTGCTGCGGTGGCTAGCGGGAGGGGCGATACGCAGTATTTT. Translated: CSAAVASGRGDTQYF.

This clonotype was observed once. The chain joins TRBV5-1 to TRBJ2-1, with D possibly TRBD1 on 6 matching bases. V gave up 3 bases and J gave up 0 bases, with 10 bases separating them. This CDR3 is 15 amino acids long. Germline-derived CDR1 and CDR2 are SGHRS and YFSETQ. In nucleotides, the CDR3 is TGCGCCAGCAGCTACGGACAGAGCTCCTACAATGAGCAGTTCTTC. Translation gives CASSYGQSSYNEQFF. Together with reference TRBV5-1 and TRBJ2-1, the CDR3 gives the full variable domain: KAGVTQTPRYLIKTRGQQVTLSCSPISGHRSVSWYQQTPGQGLQFLFEYFSETQRNKGNFPGRFSGRQFSNSRSEMNVSTLELGDSALYLCASSYGQSSYNEQFFGPGTRLTVL.

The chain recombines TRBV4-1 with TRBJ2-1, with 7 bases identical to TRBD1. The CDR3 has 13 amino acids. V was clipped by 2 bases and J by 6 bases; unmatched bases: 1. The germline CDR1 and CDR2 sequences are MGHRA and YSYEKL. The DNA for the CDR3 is TGCGCCAGCAGCCAAACAGGGGCCAATGAGCAGTTCTTC. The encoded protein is CASSQTGANEQFF.

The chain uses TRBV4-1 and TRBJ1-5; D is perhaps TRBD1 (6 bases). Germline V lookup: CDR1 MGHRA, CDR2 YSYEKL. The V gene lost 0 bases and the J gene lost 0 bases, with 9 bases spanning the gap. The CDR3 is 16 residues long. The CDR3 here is CASSQEPGASNQPQHF. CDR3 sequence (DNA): TGCGCCAGCAGCCAAGAGCCGGGGGCTAGCAATCAGCCCCAGCATTTT.

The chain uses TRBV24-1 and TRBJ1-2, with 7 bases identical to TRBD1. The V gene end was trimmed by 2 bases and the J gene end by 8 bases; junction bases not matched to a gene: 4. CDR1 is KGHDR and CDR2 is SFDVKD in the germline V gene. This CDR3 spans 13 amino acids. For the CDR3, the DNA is TGTGCCACCAGTGATTCGAGGGGGCCGGGCTACACCTTC. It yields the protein CATSDSRGPGYTF.

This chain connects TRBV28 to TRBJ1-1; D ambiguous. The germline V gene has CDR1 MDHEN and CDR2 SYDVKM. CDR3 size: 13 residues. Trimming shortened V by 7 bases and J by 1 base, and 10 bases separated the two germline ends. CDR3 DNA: TGTGCCAGCATCAATGCCGCGAACACTGAAGCTTTCTTT. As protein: CASINAANTEAFF. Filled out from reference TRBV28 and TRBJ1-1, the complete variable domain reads DVKVTQSSRYLVKRTGEKVFLECVQDMDHENMFWYRQDPGLGLRLIYFSYDVKMKEKGDIPEGYSVSREKKERFSLILESASTNQTSMYLCASINAANTEAFFGQGTRLTVV.

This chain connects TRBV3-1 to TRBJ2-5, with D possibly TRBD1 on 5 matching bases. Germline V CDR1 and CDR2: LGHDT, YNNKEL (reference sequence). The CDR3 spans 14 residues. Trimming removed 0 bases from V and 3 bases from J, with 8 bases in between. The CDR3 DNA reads TGTGCCAGCAGCCAAGAAGAAGGGGAAGAGACCCAGTACTTC. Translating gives CASSQEEGEETQYF.

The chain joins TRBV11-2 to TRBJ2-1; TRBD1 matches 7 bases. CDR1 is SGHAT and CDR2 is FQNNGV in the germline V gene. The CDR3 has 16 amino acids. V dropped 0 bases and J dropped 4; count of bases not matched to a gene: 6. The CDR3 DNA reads TGTGCCAGCAGCTTAGACCCGACAGGGCGGTACAATGAGCAGTTCTTC. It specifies CASSLDPTGRYNEQFF.

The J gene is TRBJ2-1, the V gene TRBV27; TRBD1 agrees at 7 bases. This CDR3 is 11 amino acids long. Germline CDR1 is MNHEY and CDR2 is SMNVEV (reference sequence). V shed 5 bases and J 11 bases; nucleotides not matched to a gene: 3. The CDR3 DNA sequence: TGTGCCAGCAGTAAGGGACAGCAGCAGTTCTTC. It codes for CASSKGQQQFF.

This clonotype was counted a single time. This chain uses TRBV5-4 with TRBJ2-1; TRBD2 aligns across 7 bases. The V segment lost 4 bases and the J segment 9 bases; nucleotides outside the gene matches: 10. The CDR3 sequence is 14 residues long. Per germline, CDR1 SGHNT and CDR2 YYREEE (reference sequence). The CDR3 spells CASSLGLVEGEQFF. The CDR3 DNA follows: TGTGCCAGCAGCCTCGGACTAGTCGAAGGTGAGCAGTTCTTC.

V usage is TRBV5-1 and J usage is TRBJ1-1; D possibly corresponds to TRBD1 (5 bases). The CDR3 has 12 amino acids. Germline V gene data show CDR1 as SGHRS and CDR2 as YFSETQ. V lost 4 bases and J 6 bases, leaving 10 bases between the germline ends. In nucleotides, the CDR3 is TGCGCCAGCAGCGCCCGACAGTCTGAAGCTTTCTTT. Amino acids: CASSARQSEAFF.

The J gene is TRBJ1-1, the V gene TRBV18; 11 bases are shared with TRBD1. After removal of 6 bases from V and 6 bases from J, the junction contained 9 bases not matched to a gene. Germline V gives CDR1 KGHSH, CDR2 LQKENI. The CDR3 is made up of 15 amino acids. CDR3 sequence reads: CASSGGTGGVAEAFF. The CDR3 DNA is TGTGCCAGCTCGGGGGGGACAGGGGGAGTCGCTGAAGCTTTCTTT.

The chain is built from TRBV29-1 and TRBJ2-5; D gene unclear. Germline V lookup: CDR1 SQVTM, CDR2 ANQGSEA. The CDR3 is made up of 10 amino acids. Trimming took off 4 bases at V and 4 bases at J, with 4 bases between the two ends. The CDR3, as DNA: TGCAGCGTTGCTGGAGAGACCCAGTACTTC. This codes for CSVAGETQYF.

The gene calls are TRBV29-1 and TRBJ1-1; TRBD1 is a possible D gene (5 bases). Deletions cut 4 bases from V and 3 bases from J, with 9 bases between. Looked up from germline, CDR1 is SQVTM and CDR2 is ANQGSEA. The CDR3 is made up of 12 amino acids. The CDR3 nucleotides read TGCAGCGTTGTAGGGGTAGACACTGAAGCTTTCTTT. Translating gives CSVVGVDTEAFF.

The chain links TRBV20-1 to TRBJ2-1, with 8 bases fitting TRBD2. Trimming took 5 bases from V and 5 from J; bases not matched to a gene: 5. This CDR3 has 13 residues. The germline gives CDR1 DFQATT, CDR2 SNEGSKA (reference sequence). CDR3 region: CSAPAGVDNEQFF. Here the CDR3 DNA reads TGCAGTGCTCCAGCGGGAGTCGACAATGAGCAGTTCTTC.

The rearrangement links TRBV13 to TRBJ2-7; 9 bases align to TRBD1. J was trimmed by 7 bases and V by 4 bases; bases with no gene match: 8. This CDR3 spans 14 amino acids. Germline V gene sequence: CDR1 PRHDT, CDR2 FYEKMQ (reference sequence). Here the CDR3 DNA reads TGTGCCAGCAGCTCTCCCGGGACAGGGAGGGAGCAGTACTTC. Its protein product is CASSSPGTGREQYF.

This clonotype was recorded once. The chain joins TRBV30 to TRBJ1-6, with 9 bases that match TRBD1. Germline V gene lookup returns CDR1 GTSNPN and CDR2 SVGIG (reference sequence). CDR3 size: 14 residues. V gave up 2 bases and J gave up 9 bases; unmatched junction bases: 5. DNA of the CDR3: TGTGCCTGGAGTCCGGGACAGGGTTTTTCACCCCTCCACTTT. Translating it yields CAWSPGQGFSPLHF.

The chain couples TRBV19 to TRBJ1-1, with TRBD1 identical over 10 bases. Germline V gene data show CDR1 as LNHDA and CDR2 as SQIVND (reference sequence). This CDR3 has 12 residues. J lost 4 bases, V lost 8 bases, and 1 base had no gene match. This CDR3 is CASRTGGTEAFF. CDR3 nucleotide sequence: TGTGCCAGTCGGACAGGGGGCACTGAAGCTTTCTTT.

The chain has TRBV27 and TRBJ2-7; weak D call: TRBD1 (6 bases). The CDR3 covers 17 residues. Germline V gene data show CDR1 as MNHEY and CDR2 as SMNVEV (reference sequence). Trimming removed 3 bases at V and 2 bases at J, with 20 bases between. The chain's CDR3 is CASSFKLGMDRTYEQYF. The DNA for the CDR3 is TGTGCCAGCAGTTTTAAATTGGGAATGGACAGAACCTACGAGCAGTACTTC.

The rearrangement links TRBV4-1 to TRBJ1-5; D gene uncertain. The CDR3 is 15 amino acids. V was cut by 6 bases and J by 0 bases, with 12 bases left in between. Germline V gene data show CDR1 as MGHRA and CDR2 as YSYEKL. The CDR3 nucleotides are TGCGCCAGCAGGTTCGAATTAGATAGCAATCAGCCCCAGCATTTT. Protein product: CASRFELDSNQPQHF.

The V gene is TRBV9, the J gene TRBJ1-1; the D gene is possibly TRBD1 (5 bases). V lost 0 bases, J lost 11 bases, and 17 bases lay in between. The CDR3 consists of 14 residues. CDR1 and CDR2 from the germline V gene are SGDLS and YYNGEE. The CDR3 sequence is CASSVAGTGRGAFF. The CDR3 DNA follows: TGTGCCAGCAGCGTAGCCGGGACCGGGAGAGGGGCTTTCTTT.

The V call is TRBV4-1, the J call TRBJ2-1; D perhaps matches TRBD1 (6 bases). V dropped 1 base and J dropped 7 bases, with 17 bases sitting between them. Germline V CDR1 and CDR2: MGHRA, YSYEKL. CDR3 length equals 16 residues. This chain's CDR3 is CASSQVMHRVDNEQFF. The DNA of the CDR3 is TGCGCCAGCAGCCAAGTTATGCACAGGGTGGATAATGAGCAGTTCTTC.

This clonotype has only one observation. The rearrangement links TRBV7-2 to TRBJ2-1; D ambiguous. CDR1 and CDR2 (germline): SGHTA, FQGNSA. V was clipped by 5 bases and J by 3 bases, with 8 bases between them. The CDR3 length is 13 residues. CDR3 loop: CASSPRIYNEQFF. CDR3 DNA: TGTGCCAGCAGCCCCCGGATCTACAATGAGCAGTTCTTC.

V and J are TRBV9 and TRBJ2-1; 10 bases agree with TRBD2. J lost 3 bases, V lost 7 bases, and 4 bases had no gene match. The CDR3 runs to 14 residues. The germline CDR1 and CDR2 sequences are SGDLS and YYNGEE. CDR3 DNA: TGTGCCAGCGGGATAGCGGGGGGCTACAATGAGCAGTTCTTC. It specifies CASGIAGGYNEQFF.

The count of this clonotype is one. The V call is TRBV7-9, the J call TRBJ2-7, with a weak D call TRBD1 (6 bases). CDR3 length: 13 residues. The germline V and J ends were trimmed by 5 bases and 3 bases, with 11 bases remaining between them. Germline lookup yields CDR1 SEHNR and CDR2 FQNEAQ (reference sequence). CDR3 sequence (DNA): TGTGCCAGCAGCGACCGACAGGACTACGAGCAGTACTTC. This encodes CASSDRQDYEQYF.